This T cell receptor (beta chain) emerged from a study of T-cell reconstitution after alpha-beta-depleted transplantation in children. The study's findings and limits: The study reportedly traced alpha-beta T cells about two months after transplant to several hundred expanded graft clones. Fresh T-cell production supplied most of the T-cell counts and diversity seen one year after transplant. Several patients had high TCRbeta diversity at day 60; it came from surviving recipient T cells and thymic progenitors.

In this sample, this clonotype turned up many times. What it recognizes is unknown. After removal of 3 bases from V and 5 bases from J, the junction contained 6 bases not matched to a gene. In germline, CDR1 is SEHNR, CDR2 FQNEAQ (reference sequence). This CDR3 has 14 residues. Unique molecular identifiers were incorporated during preparation of the TCRbeta library. MiXCR, applied by TCRdb to the PCR reads, yields one record per CDR3 protein. The data hold about a million distinct CDR3 sequences, with about 26% observed a single time. The genes are TRBV7-9 and TRBJ2-7; TRBD1 agrees at 8 bases. The sequence was obtained from a boy under two years old who had a stem cell transplant for SCID, so the T cells may come from the graft donor. The material sequenced was PBMCs, mostly from graft donor cells, taken 360 days after TCRalphabeta/CD19-depleted stem cell transplant. In DNA, the CDR3 is TGTGCCAGCAGCTTTCTGGACAGGGAACACGAGCAGTACTTC. Translation: CASSFLDREHEQYF.